This TCR beta chain is drawn from a study of T cell responses to AZD1222 COVID-19 vaccine. TCRdb's table, derived via immunoSEQ multiplex PCR, lists solely in-frame clones and lacks some. This repertoire shows about 76,000 clones, around nine tenths found once; its top ten account for 11%. The V gene end was trimmed by 4 bases and the J gene end by 6 bases; junction bases not matched to a gene: 4. Germline CDR1 reads KGHSH; CDR2 reads LQKENI. This CDR3 has 14 amino acids. The origin of this receptor is an adult in good health. Sequenced material: peripheral blood, taken on day 0 of AZD1222 vaccination. This chain uses TRBV18 with TRBJ2-1; 9 nucleotides match TRBD2. CDR3 residues: CASSLGTSLNEQFF. The DNA of the CDR3 is TGTGCCAGCTCACTCGGGACTAGCCTCAATGAGCAGTTCTTC.